These 22 T cell receptor beta chains were sequenced from one sample in a study of T cell repertoires in cytomegalovirus infection. These TCRs are of unknown antigen specificity. MiXCR, applied by TCRdb to the reads, yields one record per CDR3 protein. Of roughly 170,000 distinct CDR3 sequences in the sample, less than 25% were seen once. The input for sequencing was CD8+ T cells from cultured PBMCs, taken from culture after CMV antigen stimulation. These receptors originate from a human donor in good health (CMV status not recorded). Some clones in this sample may be carry-over from other donors' samples.

This clonotype has a handful of counts. This chain uses TRBV29-1 with TRBJ2-1; possibly TRBD1 or TRBD2 for D (5 bases each). The germline V and J ends were trimmed by 5 bases and 0 bases, with 20 bases remaining between them. Germline V CDR1 and CDR2: SQVTM, ANQGSEA. The CDR3 spans 17 residues. As DNA, the CDR3 is TGCAGCGTTAGGGGCAGTCAACTAGTTAGCTCCTACAATGAGCAGTTCTTC. This encodes CSVRGSQLVSSYNEQFF.

This clonotype has more than one count but fewer than ten. The rearrangement links TRBV4-2 to TRBJ1-5; D gene unclear. This CDR3 contains 14 residues. The V and J ends lost 0 bases and 4 bases respectively, with 7 bases between them. Germline-derived CDR1 and CDR2 are LGHNA and YNFKEQ. CDR3 sequence: CASSQETENQPQHF. For the CDR3, the DNA is TGTGCCAGCAGCCAAGAAACAGAAAATCAGCCCCAGCATTTT.

The rearrangement uses TRBV12-3 or TRBV12-4 and TRBJ2-7; 9 nucleotides agree with TRBD2. This CDR3 spans 14 amino acids. The ends lost 10 bases at V and 3 bases at J; junction bases unmatched: 10. The CDR3 DNA follows: TGTGCCACTACGCGGGGGGGCGGTGGCTACGAGCAGTACTTC. It encodes CATTRGGGGYEQYF.

There are a few counts of this clonotype. V usage is TRBV24-1 and J usage is TRBJ2-1, with D perhaps matching TRBD2 (6 bases). V lost 2 bases to trimming and J lost 8 bases, with 15 bases between them. This CDR3 comprises 15 residues. Germline CDR1 is KGHDR and CDR2 is SFDVKD. CDR3 coding DNA: TGTGCCACCAGTGATTGGGGAATCGGGAGTGATGAGCAGTTCTTC. This encodes CATSDWGIGSDEQFF.

The chain recombines TRBV2 with TRBJ1-1; 9 bases fit TRBD1. With 5 bases clipped from V and 4 bases from J, the junction kept 2 bases outside the gene matches. The CDR3 consists of 13 residues. The germline V gene encodes CDR1 SNHLY and CDR2 FYNNEI. Here the CDR3 DNA reads TGTGCCAGCAGTACAGGGGGCGTCACTGAAGCTTTCTTT. It encodes CASSTGGVTEAFF.

This clonotype was seen only a few times. V usage is TRBV6-5 and J usage is TRBJ2-7; D remains ambiguous. The CDR3 consists of 14 residues. Germline-derived CDR1 and CDR2 are MNHEY and SVGAGI. V lost 6 bases and J lost 4, with 16 bases in between. The CDR3 loop is CASSPVRSAYEQYF. The CDR3 DNA follows: TGTGCCAGCAGCCCGGTAAGATCGGCTTACGAGCAGTACTTC.

The rearrangement uses TRBV6-6 and TRBJ2-1; TRBD2 is a possible D gene (6 bases). The CDR3 sequence is 13 residues long. The V gene's germline CDR1 is MNHNY and CDR2 SVGAGI (reference sequence). Trimming shortened V by 6 bases and J by 7 bases, and 13 bases separated the two germline ends. The CDR3 DNA is TGTGCCAGCAGCCTCATACGGGGGAATGAGCAGTTCTTC. Its protein is CASSLIRGNEQFF.

V gene TRBV7-6 combines with J gene TRBJ2-1; a weak D match, TRBD2 (5 bases). This CDR3 is built from 16 residues. V lost 5 bases to trimming and J lost 0 bases, with 14 bases between them. Germline V CDR1 and CDR2: SGHVS, FNYEAQ. The CDR3 DNA follows: TGTGCCAGCAGCCCGTCAACGGGGAGCTCCTACAATGAGCAGTTCTTC. Protein product: CASSPSTGSSYNEQFF.

The rearrangement joins TRBV7-2 to TRBJ2-1, with D perhaps matching TRBD2 (6 bases). Germline CDR1 reads SGHTA; CDR2 reads FQGNSA. The CDR3 is made up of 16 amino acids. Trimming pared 1 base from V and 1 base from J, leaving 11 bases between. The CDR3 coding sequence is TGTGCCAGCAGCTTAGGTCGGGGGTGGTCCTACAATGAGCAGTTCTTC. Translation: CASSLGRGWSYNEQFF.

This clonotype was seen at least ten times. The chain uses TRBV7-2 and TRBJ1-4, with D uncertain. This CDR3 contains 15 residues. CDR1 and CDR2 (germline): SGHTA, FQGNSA. Trimming left V 2 bases short and J 0 bases short, with 7 bases between. The CDR3 loop is CASSLIGATNEKLFF. Written as DNA, the CDR3 is TGTGCCAGCAGCTTAATCGGTGCAACTAATGAAAAACTGTTTTTT. The complete variable domain, with remaining parts taken from reference TRBV7-2 and TRBJ1-4, reads GAGVSQSPSNKVTEKGKDVELRCDPISGHTALYWYRQSLGQGLEFLIYFQGNSAPDKSGLPSDRFSAERTGGSVSTLTIQRTQQEDSAVYLCASSLIGATNEKLFFGSGTQLSVL.

The chain couples TRBV6-2 or TRBV6-3 to TRBJ2-1, with D possibly matching TRBD2 (5 bases). Per the germline V gene, CDR1 is MNHEY and CDR2 is SVGEGT. CDR3 length: 15 residues. Trimming took off 5 bases at V and 4 bases at J, with 15 bases between the two ends. CDR3 in amino acids: CASSPLRRTYNEQFF. CDR3 DNA: TGTGCCAGCAGTCCCCTCCGTAGGACTTACAATGAGCAGTTCTTC.

The chain couples TRBV20-1 to TRBJ2-5; 13 nucleotides match TRBD2. CDR1 DFQATT and CDR2 SNEGSKA come from the germline V gene (reference sequence). V was pared by 2 bases and J by 5 bases, with 11 bases of the junction left unmatched. The CDR3 has 17 amino acids. CDR3 region: CSARTLAGGSTPETQYF. CDR3 sequence (DNA): TGCAGTGCTAGAACACTAGCGGGGGGGTCTACCCCGGAGACCCAGTACTTC.

This clonotype occurred a few times. The rearrangement joins TRBV19 to TRBJ1-2, with a weak D call TRBD1 (5 bases). V lost 1 base to trimming and J lost 2 bases, with 5 bases between them. The CDR3 runs 13 residues. Germline values: CDR1 LNHDA, CDR2 SQIVND (reference sequence). In DNA, the CDR3 is TGTGCCAGTAGTATAGGGACAAACTATGGCTACACCTTC. Translating gives CASSIGTNYGYTF.

This clonotype was seen a handful of times. The chain has TRBV7-6 and TRBJ1-1, with TRBD1 identical over 9 bases. Germline CDR1 and CDR2: SGHVS and FNYEAQ. This CDR3 has 18 amino acids. Trimming cost V 6 bases and J 2 bases; bases outside gene matches: 16. CDR3 nucleotides: TGTGCCAGCAGTCCCGGACAGGGGTCCATCGACTTCAACACTGAAGCTTTCTTT. Translation gives CASSPGQGSIDFNTEAFF.

V is TRBV5-5 and J is TRBJ2-1; TRBD2 matches at 14 bases. Germline CDR1 is SGHKS and CDR2 is YYEKEE (reference sequence). CDR3 size: 19 residues. Trimming at V came to 2 bases and at J to 2 bases, leaving 9 bases not matched to a gene. The CDR3 spells CASSFLGLAGGTTYNEQFF. CDR3 sequence (DNA): TGTGCCAGCAGCTTCCTAGGACTAGCGGGGGGTACTACCTACAATGAGCAGTTCTTC.

The gene calls are TRBV29-1 and TRBJ2-1; D possibly corresponds to TRBD1 (5 bases). The CDR3 is made up of 15 amino acids. Per germline, CDR1 SQVTM and CDR2 ANQGSEA. V shed 3 bases and J shed 0 bases, with 12 bases lying between them. The CDR3 bases are TGCAGCGTTGAGGGGCTCCGGAGCTCCTACAATGAGCAGTTCTTC. Translated: CSVEGLRSSYNEQFF.

In the case of this clonotype: Its ends do not fully match the called genes, so a read error is possible. This rearrangement joins TRBV6-1 to TRBJ2-1; TRBD1 matches at 12 bases. The germline CDR1 and CDR2 sequences are MNHNS and SASEGT. The CDR3 spans 15 residues. The CDR3 DNA reads as TGTGCCAGCAGACACGGGACAGGGGGCTACCATGAGCAGTTCTTC. This gives the protein CASRHGTGGYHEQFF.

The genes are TRBV10-3 and TRBJ1-1, with 7 positions matching TRBD1. J lost 0 bases, V lost 6 bases, and 7 bases had no gene match. This CDR3 comprises 15 residues. CDR1 is ENHRY and CDR2 is SYGVKD in the germline V gene. In nucleotides, the CDR3 is TGTGCCATCAGAACAGCGGGACAGATGAACACTGAAGCTTTCTTT. Translated, it gives CAIRTAGQMNTEAFF.

The chain uses TRBV6-2 or TRBV6-3 and TRBJ1-5; tentative D call: TRBD1 (6 bases). CDR3 length equals 13 residues. The V and J ends lost 6 bases and 6 bases respectively, with 12 bases between them. Germline values: CDR1 MNHEY, CDR2 SVGEGT. The chain's CDR3 is CASRAGGSQPQHF. For the CDR3, the DNA is TGTGCCAGCAGGGCCGGGGGCAGTCAGCCCCAGCATTTT.

The gene calls are TRBV7-6 and TRBJ2-3; 13 positions match TRBD2. Trimming at V came to 5 bases and at J to 6 bases, leaving 8 bases not matched to a gene. The CDR3 loop spans 16 amino acids. Germline assignment: CDR1 SGHVS and CDR2 FNYEAQ. CDR3 in amino acids: CASSSGLAGVRDTQYF. Written as DNA, the CDR3 is TGTGCCAGCAGCAGCGGACTAGCGGGGGTCCGCGATACGCAGTATTTT.

The rearrangement links TRBV7-9 to TRBJ2-1; the D gene could be TRBD1 or TRBD2 (5 bases each). The CDR3 has 16 amino acids. Between the trimmed V and J ends, which lost 2 bases and 6 bases, there was a span of 17 bases. Per the germline V gene, CDR1 is SEHNR and CDR2 is FQNEAQ (reference sequence). In DNA, the CDR3 is TGTGCCAGCAGCTTATTAGACGGGGACCCCTTCAATGAGCAGTTCTTC. Its translation: CASSLLDGDPFNEQFF.

The rearrangement links TRBV11-2 to TRBJ2-1; 7 positions agree with TRBD2. V gave up 3 bases and J gave up 3 bases; unmatched junction bases: 5. This CDR3 is 15 amino acids long. The germline V gene has CDR1 SGHAT and CDR2 FQNNGV. The CDR3 spells CASSFTSALYNEQFF. CDR3 nucleotides: TGTGCCAGCAGCTTTACTAGCGCCCTCTACAATGAGCAGTTCTTC.